The source of this T cell receptor (beta chain) is a study of shared clonotypes between healthy human individuals. Comment on this clone: Its antigen is as yet unknown.

Germline V lookup: CDR1 SGHDT, CDR2 YYEEEE. V shed 4 bases and J shed 3 bases, with 11 bases lying between them. This CDR3 region has 13 residues. Each sorted subset replicate got 200 ng genomic DNA, tens of thousands of genomes. Profiling relied on immunoSEQ multiplex PCR, and the TCRdb table lists in-frame clones only, not all of them. The sample lists around 580,000 clones; 95% to 98% were seen once. Naivety among CD8 cells was defined by CD45RO negativity and positive CCR7 selection, thereby excluding terminally differentiated effector memory CD45RA+ cells. Everyone who donated was a Caucasian adult who lived in Nashville, Tennessee. General study findings and limits: The sole specimen, blood, was sampled, and tissue repertoires likely differ. Naive CD4 clonotypes overlapped across a handful of donors at around 4.8%.

The receptor's source is a man in his thirties or forties in good health. This chain links TRBV5-6 with TRBJ2-7; D remains unclear. The specimen was naive CD8+ T cells sorted from blood. DNA of the CDR3: TGTGCCAGCAGCCCCGGGTCCCTCTACGAGCAGTACTTC. Translation: CASSPGSLYEQYF.